The 22 T cell receptor beta chains below all came from one sample that was sequenced in a study of blood T cell repertoires in COVID-19. TCRdb's table, derived via immunoSEQ multiplex PCR, lists solely in-frame clones and lacks some. The sample lists just over 250,000 clones, around 84% occurring once. The specimen sequenced was PBMCs or T cells enriched from blood (not recorded which). The receptors derive from a man in his thirties or forties with acute COVID-19.

The CDR3 loop is CASSQVRDSGYTF. CDR3 nucleotides: TGCGCCAGCAGCCAAGTAAGGGACAGCGGCTACACCTTC. The J gene is TRBJ1-2, the V gene TRBV4-1; 7 bases match TRBD1. The germline V gene encodes CDR1 MGHRA and CDR2 YSYEKL. This CDR3 is 13 amino acids long. The trim removed 1 base at V and 8 bases at J, leaving 4 bases unmatched.

The chain carries TRBV28 and TRBJ2-7; possible D gene TRBD1, 5 bases. CDR3 length: 13 residues. Trimming stripped 2 bases from V and 5 bases from J, with 10 bases between. CDR1 and CDR2 from the germline V gene are MDHEN and SYDVKM. The CDR3 DNA is TGTGCCAGCAGTTTAGGAGCAGGGAACGAGCAGTACGTC. Protein sequence: CASSLGAGNEQYV.

The CDR3 coding sequence is TGTGCCAGCTCACCAAATCGGGGTGGAGACACTGAAGCTTTCTTT. Its translation: CASSPNRGGDTEAFF. The rearrangement uses TRBV18 and TRBJ1-1; no reliable D call. Germline lookup yields CDR1 KGHSH and CDR2 LQKENI. The CDR3 totals 15 residues. V dropped 2 bases and J dropped 3 bases, with 13 bases sitting between them. Together with reference TRBV18 and TRBJ1-1, the CDR3 gives the full variable domain: NAGVMQNPRHLVRRRGQEARLRCSPMKGHSHVYWYRQLPEEGLKFMVYLQKENIIDESGMPKERFSAEFPKEGPSILRIQQVVRGDSAAYFCASSPNRGGDTEAFFGQGTRLTVV.

This chain joins TRBV7-2 and TRBJ1-4, with 10 bases that match TRBD1. The CDR3 extends over 13 amino acids. Trimming cost V 6 bases and J 8 bases; bases outside gene matches: 3. Germline assignment: CDR1 SGHTA and CDR2 FQGNSA. The CDR3: CASRDRGKEKLFF. CDR3 nucleotide sequence: TGTGCCAGCAGGGACAGGGGGAAAGAAAAACTGTTTTTT.

A few counts support this clone. This chain uses TRBV19 with TRBJ1-2; the match to TRBD1 covers 7 bases. Trimming at V came to 4 bases and at J to 8 bases, leaving 10 bases not matched to a gene. The CDR3 totals 14 residues. The germline gives CDR1 LNHDA, CDR2 SQIVND (reference sequence). CDR3 sequence: CASSTELQGEGYTF. As DNA, the CDR3 is TGTGCCAGTAGTACCGAACTTCAGGGGGAGGGCTACACCTTC.

The chain carries TRBV5-4 and TRBJ1-3, with TRBD1 as a possible D gene (6 bases). The length of the CDR3 is 15 residues. Germline CDR1 is SGHNT and CDR2 is YYREEE (reference sequence). The V end was cut by 4 bases, the J end by 1 base, with 12 bases between. The CDR3 is CASSTPQGSGNTIYF. Written as DNA, the CDR3 is TGTGCCAGCAGCACACCGCAGGGGTCTGGAAACACCATATATTTT.

This chain joins TRBV3-1 (or the pseudogene TRBV3-2) and TRBJ2-1; a weak D match, TRBD2 (6 bases). The germline V and J ends were trimmed by 0 bases and 3 bases, with 12 bases remaining between them. Germline V gives CDR1 LGHDT, CDR2 YNNKEL (reference sequence). The CDR3 contains 16 residues. The CDR3 protein is CASSQDASAGYNEQFF. The CDR3 DNA reads TGTGCCAGCAGCCAAGATGCGTCAGCGGGCTACAATGAGCAGTTCTTC.

The chain carries TRBV10-3 and TRBJ2-3, with 7 bases matching TRBD1. The CDR3 consists of 17 residues. The V gene end was trimmed by 0 bases and the J gene end by 4 bases; junction bases not matched to a gene: 10. CDR1 is ENHRY, CDR2 SYGVKD, per germline. The CDR3 DNA is TGTGCCATCAGTGAGTCCAATCGACAGGGAAAAGCAGATACGCAGTATTTT. Translation: CAISESNRQGKADTQYF.

The rearrangement links TRBV24-1 to TRBJ1-5, with a weak D call TRBD1 (6 bases). Germline loops: CDR1 KGHDR, CDR2 SFDVKD. This CDR3 has 16 amino acids. Trimming removed 2 bases at V and 7 bases at J, with 17 bases between. Here the CDR3 DNA reads TGTGCCACCAGTGATTCGTTCACAGGGACGGGACAGCCCCAGCATTTT. Amino acids: CATSDSFTGTGQPQHF.

As to this clone: Additional DNA sequences in this sample encode the identical CDR3. The rearrangement joins TRBV9 to TRBJ1-1, with D possibly matching TRBD1 (6 bases). This CDR3 region has 14 residues. V was clipped by 0 bases and J by 0 bases, with 6 bases between them. Looked up from germline, CDR1 is SGDLS and CDR2 is YYNGEE. CDR3 residues: CASSVGQVNTEAFF. CDR3 in DNA: TGTGCCAGCAGCGTAGGACAGGTGAACACTGAAGCTTTCTTT. The full variable domain, completed using reference TRBV9 and TRBJ1-1, is DSGVTQTPKHLITATGQRVTLRCSPRSGDLSVYWYQQSLDQGLQFLIQYYNGEERAKGNILERFSAQQFPDLHSELNLSSLELGDSALYFCASSVGQVNTEAFFGQGTRLTVV.

Turning to this clone: A read error is possible here, since a much larger clone lies one base away. Other DNA sequences in this sample translate to the same CDR3. This chain connects TRBV12-3 or TRBV12-4 to TRBJ1-2; 9 bases are shared with TRBD1. The CDR3 sequence is 13 residues long. V was clipped by 5 bases and J by 3 bases; unmatched bases: 1. CDR3 DNA: TGTGCCAGCAGTGGACAGGGGTACTATGGCTACACCTTC. As protein: CASSGQGYYGYTF.

Notes on this clone: Other DNA sequences in this sample translate to the same CDR3. J is TRBJ2-3 and V is TRBV18, with unresolved D. V shed 0 bases and J shed 3 bases, with 4 bases lying between them. Germline V gene data show CDR1 as KGHSH and CDR2 as LQKENI. CDR3 length: 13 amino acids. CDR3 nucleotide sequence: TGTGCCAGCTCACCACCATTAACAGATACGCAGTATTTT. Amino acid sequence: CASSPPLTDTQYF.

The chain links TRBV7-9 to TRBJ2-1; D is perhaps TRBD2 (5 bases). Germline V lookup: CDR1 SEHNR, CDR2 FQNEAQ (reference sequence). This CDR3 contains 15 residues. The ends were cut back, 6 bases at V and 0 bases at J, with 12 bases in the middle. The CDR3 coding sequence is TGTGCCAGCAGGGGAGACGGTAGCTCCTACAATGAGCAGTTCTTC. Translating gives CASRGDGSSYNEQFF.

The rearrangement links TRBV4-2 to TRBJ2-2, with TRBD2 matching over 7 bases. The V segment lost 5 bases and the J segment 1 base; nucleotides outside the gene matches: 10. The CDR3 is made up of 17 amino acids. CDR1 and CDR2 (germline): LGHNA, YNFKEQ. CDR3 protein: CASSEELRGKNTGELFF. CDR3 bases: TGTGCCAGCAGCGAGGAGTTGCGGGGGAAGAACACCGGGGAGCTGTTTTTT.

The rearrangement uses TRBV11-3 and TRBJ1-3; no clear D gene. This CDR3 contains 13 residues. The V and J ends lost 5 bases and 4 bases respectively, with 9 bases between them. Germline V gene sequence: CDR1 SGHNT, CDR2 YENEEA. CDR3 coding DNA: TGTGCCAGCAGCGACTCTGCGGGAAACACCATATATTTT. Protein sequence: CASSDSAGNTIYF.

This sequence joins TRBV6-5 and TRBJ2-7; the match to TRBD2 covers 11 bases. CDR1 MNHEY and CDR2 SVGAGI come from the germline V gene. The length of the CDR3 is 15 residues. V was clipped by 7 bases and J by 1 base; unmatched bases: 6. CDR3 protein: CASTQRTSGSYEQYV. CDR3 in DNA: TGTGCCAGCACCCAGCGGACTAGCGGGTCCTACGAGCAGTACGTC.

This chain joins TRBV5-5 and TRBJ2-5, with D possibly TRBD2 on 5 matching bases. This CDR3 is built from 15 residues. Trimming shortened V by 5 bases and J by 4 bases, and 18 bases separated the two germline ends. From germline, CDR1 is SGHKS and CDR2 YYEKEE (reference sequence). The CDR3 DNA follows: TGTGCCAGCAGTCTTGGCACGGGATGGGGAGAGACCCAGTACTTC. Translated: CASSLGTGWGETQYF.

The CDR3 nucleotides read TGTGCCAGCAGCAACCCGGGACTAGCGGTAGATACGCAGTATTTT. Translating gives CASSNPGLAVDTQYF. The rearrangement joins TRBV27 to TRBJ2-3, with 11 bases that match TRBD2. Germline CDR1 and CDR2: MNHEY and SMNVEV (reference sequence). V was clipped by 6 bases and J by 5 bases; unmatched bases: 7. The length of the CDR3 is 15 residues.

The chain couples TRBV19 to TRBJ2-1, with D unclear. Germline V gene sequence: CDR1 LNHDA, CDR2 SQIVND (reference sequence). This CDR3 spans 14 amino acids. The V gene lost 7 bases and the J gene lost 0 bases, with 10 bases spanning the gap. Written as DNA, the CDR3 is TGTGCCAGTAAGGCGGTAAGCTCCTACAATGAGCAGTTCTTC. Its translation is CASKAVSSYNEQFF.

The chain joins TRBV5-4 to TRBJ2-1; D is uncertain. The CDR3 extends over 13 amino acids. Germline V gives CDR1 SGHNT, CDR2 YYREEE (reference sequence). The germline V and J ends were trimmed by 9 bases and 0 bases, with 10 bases remaining between them. The CDR3 nucleotides are TGTGCCACCGACACTGACTCCTACAATGAGCAGTTCTTC. Translated: CATDTDSYNEQFF.

This chain joins TRBV3-1 (or the pseudogene TRBV3-2) and TRBJ1-2; 11 bases agree with TRBD1. The junction had 14 bases not matched to a gene; V was cut back by 5 bases and J by 6 bases. Germline V gene sequence: CDR1 LGHDT, CDR2 YNNKEL (reference sequence). The CDR3 is 17 amino acids. CDR3 coding DNA: TGTGCCAGCAGCGGAGAACTCGGGACAGGGGGGAAGGATGGCTACACCTTC. Translation: CASSGELGTGGKDGYTF.

As DNA, the CDR3 is TGTGCCAGCAGCCCTCAGCGGTCGAGCGGGTGGGATACGCAGTATTTT. It translates to CASSPQRSSGWDTQYF. The chain has TRBV7-9 and TRBJ2-3; TRBD2 might be the D (6 bases). The CDR3 runs 16 residues. V dropped 5 bases and J dropped 6 bases, with 21 bases sitting between them. In germline, CDR1 is SEHNR, CDR2 FQNEAQ (reference sequence).